This TCR beta chain originates from a study of graft-versus-host responses after intestinal transplantation. Study-level background: The recipients all started with anti-thymocyte globulin induction and then took tacrolimus and steroids for 3 to 4 years.

This clone appeared once. Intraepithelial plus lamina propria lymphocytes were released by processing graft tissue. Profiling relied on immunoSEQ multiplex PCR, and the TCRdb table lists in-frame clones only, not all of them. The table lists 35,000 to 40,000 clones, 87% of them singletons. The TCR was taken from a human patient who received an intestinal transplant, so some T cells may come from the graft donor. This sample comprised ileum tissue, obtained more than 200 days after intestinal transplant.

CDR3 DNA: TGTGCCAGTAGCCATCTTCGGCAGCGAGGAAACACCATATATTTT. It encodes CASSHLRQRGNTIYF. The rearrangement joins TRBV19 to TRBJ1-3, with unresolved D. Trimming shortened V by 6 bases and J by 4 bases, and 16 bases separated the two germline ends. The CDR3 covers 15 residues. Germline CDR1 and CDR2: LNHDA and SQIVND (reference sequence).